Below, 30 T cell receptor beta chains from the same sample are listed, as sequenced in a study of post-analysis software for immune sequencing data. What these receptors recognize is not known. Unique-molecular-identifier-tagged TCR beta cDNA libraries were used. In TCRdb, the PCR reads were re-called with MiXCR into one record per CDR3 protein. The data contain about half a million distinct CDR3 sequences, around 40% of them singletons. Study-wide findings and caveats: With TRBV5-6, TRBV5-1 and TRBV20-1 included, several TRBV segments were more frequent in patients than in controls.

Sequencing was done on a sample of blood. The receptors stem from a girl aged 10 to 17 with multiple sclerosis.

Only a few counts were recorded for this clonotype. The chain recombines TRBV29-1 with TRBJ2-1; 8 bases align to TRBD2. The CDR3 sequence is 13 residues long. Germline V gene sequence: CDR1 SQVTM, CDR2 ANQGSEA. Trimming removed 4 bases from V and 4 bases from J; junction bases left unmatched: 3. The CDR3 sequence is CSVVKRGYNEQFF. In nucleotides, the CDR3 is TGCAGCGTTGTAAAGCGGGGGTACAATGAGCAGTTCTTC.

J is TRBJ2-3 and V is TRBV7-2; TRBD1 matches at 7 bases. After removal of 5 bases from V and 6 bases from J, the junction contained 11 bases not matched to a gene. There are 15 residues in the CDR3. The germline V gene encodes CDR1 SGHTA and CDR2 FQGNSA. CDR3 sequence (DNA): TGTGCCAGCAGCCCTTATTCTCGACAGGGTGATACGCAGTATTTT. As protein: CASSPYSRQGDTQYF.

This clonotype was recorded many times. The chain carries TRBV6-6 and TRBJ2-5; D may be TRBD1 or TRBD2 (5 bases each). The CDR3 length is 14 residues. V was shortened by 6 bases and J by 2 bases, with 13 bases between the two germline ends. Germline V gives CDR1 MNHNY, CDR2 SVGAGI (reference sequence). The CDR3 bases are TGTGCCAGCAGCCCGGGACCAGGTCAAGAGACCCAGTACTTC. It codes for CASSPGPGQETQYF.

The genes are TRBV25-1 and TRBJ1-2; the D gene is possibly TRBD1 (6 bases). The V gene's germline CDR1 is MGHDK and CDR2 SYGVNS. This CDR3 has 13 residues. V lost 3 bases and J lost 8, with 13 bases in between. The CDR3 DNA sequence: TGTGCCAGCAGTGACGGGACACCGCGGGGCTACACCTTC. It codes for CASSDGTPRGYTF.

This clonotype occurred a few times. The chain uses TRBV7-8 and TRBJ2-1; 7 nucleotides agree with TRBD1. The trim removed 2 bases at V and 7 bases at J, leaving 8 bases unmatched. The CDR3 loop spans 15 amino acids. In germline, CDR1 is SGHVS, CDR2 FQNEAQ. The CDR3 loop is CASSLREGGVNEQFF. DNA of the CDR3: TGTGCCAGCAGCTTACGGGAAGGGGGCGTAAATGAGCAGTTCTTC.

The chain recombines TRBV25-1 with TRBJ2-1, with D uncertain. The length of the CDR3 is 13 residues. Germline V gene sequence: CDR1 MGHDK, CDR2 SYGVNS. Deletions cut 0 bases from V and 3 bases from J, with 3 bases between. Here the CDR3 DNA reads TGTGCCAGCAGTGAATATATCTACAATGAGCAGTTCTTC. It translates to CASSEYIYNEQFF.

This clonotype was picked up one time. The V gene is TRBV7-3, the J gene TRBJ2-3, with D possibly TRBD1 on 6 matching bases. Trimming cost V 9 bases and J 0 bases, with 19 bases left between them. The CDR3 extends over 16 amino acids. Germline CDR1 reads SGHTA; CDR2 reads FQGTGA. The CDR3 region is CASSSVTGSSTDTQYF. The CDR3 DNA follows: TGTGCCAGTTCGTCGGTAACAGGGTCGAGCACAGATACGCAGTATTTT. Variable domain in full (rest from reference TRBV7-3 and TRBJ2-3): GAGVSQTPSNKVTEKGKYVELRCDPISGHTALYWYRQSLGQGPEFLIYFQGTGAADDSGLPNDRFFAVRPEGSVSTLKIQRTERGDSAVYLCASSSVTGSSTDTQYFGPGTRLTVL.

The chain couples TRBV18 to TRBJ1-1, with 7 bases identical to TRBD1. Trimming removed 2 bases from V and 4 bases from J; junction bases left unmatched: 10. Looked up from germline, CDR1 is KGHSH and CDR2 is LQKENI. The CDR3 extends over 16 amino acids. This CDR3 is CASSPASDRVGTEAFF. The CDR3 DNA sequence: TGTGCCAGCTCACCAGCCTCCGACAGGGTCGGCACTGAAGCTTTCTTT.

The J gene is TRBJ2-1, the V gene TRBV6-6; 9 nucleotides agree with TRBD1. The CDR3 runs to 15 residues. The V and J ends lost 7 bases and 9 bases, in that order; junction bases with no gene match: 13. From germline, CDR1 is MNHNY and CDR2 SVGAGI (reference sequence). The CDR3, as DNA: TGTGCCAGCACTCCTCGGGACAGGGTAATAAGTGAGCAGTTCTTC. Its translation: CASTPRDRVISEQFF.

The genes are TRBV4-1 and TRBJ1-5, with a weak D call TRBD1 (6 bases). V was clipped by 1 base and J by 5 bases, with 9 bases between them. The CDR3 covers 14 residues. Germline CDR1 is MGHRA and CDR2 is YSYEKL. The DNA for the CDR3 is TGCGCCAGCAGCCAAGGACAGGTGGATCAGCCCCAGCATTTT. This gives the protein CASSQGQVDQPQHF.

The rearrangement uses TRBV7-2 and TRBJ2-3; D is unresolved. V was shortened by 6 bases and J by 3 bases, with 13 bases between the two germline ends. This CDR3 contains 14 residues. CDR1 SGHTA and CDR2 FQGNSA come from the germline V gene. The CDR3 nucleotides are TGTGCCAGCAGTCTGCAATTAGAAACAGATACGCAGTATTTT. Translation gives CASSLQLETDTQYF.

V and J are TRBV28 and TRBJ2-7, with 11 bases that match TRBD2. There are 15 residues in the CDR3. Germline V CDR1 and CDR2: MDHEN, SYDVKM. Germline trimming cut 8 bases from V and 3 bases from J; bases unmatched to any gene: 9. The CDR3 is CASSNIAGGFYEQYF. CDR3 DNA sequence: TGTGCCAGCTCAAATATAGCGGGAGGGTTCTACGAGCAGTACTTC.

The V gene is TRBV19, the J gene TRBJ2-7, with 8 positions matching TRBD1. This CDR3 comprises 13 residues. V was clipped by 4 bases and J by 3 bases; unmatched bases: 2. CDR1 and CDR2 from the germline V gene are LNHDA and SQIVND (reference sequence). CDR3 DNA sequence: TGTGCCAGTAGTACGACAGGGGACTACGAGCAGTACTTC. Amino acids: CASSTTGDYEQYF.

This clonotype came up a few times. This chain uses TRBV29-1 with TRBJ2-7; 9 positions agree with TRBD1. The CDR3 has 16 amino acids. Germline V lookup: CDR1 SQVTM, CDR2 ANQGSEA. The junction had 10 bases not matched to a gene; V was cut back by 0 bases and J by 4 bases. The CDR3 sequence is CSVEDGEGTGIYEQYF. CDR3 coding DNA: TGCAGCGTTGAAGATGGAGAAGGGACAGGGATTTACGAGCAGTACTTC.

This chain's CDR3 is CASSRGTVPPYEQYF. The CDR3 DNA is TGCGCCAGCAGCCGGGGGACAGTTCCACCCTACGAGCAGTACTTC. The chain combines TRBV5-1 with TRBJ2-7, with D tentatively TRBD1 (7 bases). The V end lost 4 bases, the J end lost 2 bases, and 16 bases lay between the germline ends. CDR3 length: 15 residues. The germline CDR1 and CDR2 sequences are SGHRS and YFSETQ.

The chain links TRBV7-3 to TRBJ2-5, with D possibly being TRBD1 (6 bases). The CDR3 runs to 17 residues. The germline CDR1 and CDR2 sequences are SGHTA and FQGTGA. V shed 2 bases and J shed 5 bases, with 21 bases lying between them. The CDR3 here is CASSLGPTITGFETQYF. CDR3 nucleotides: TGTGCCAGCAGCTTAGGCCCTACTATTACAGGGTTCGAGACCCAGTACTTC.

The chain carries TRBV7-9 and TRBJ2-7, with 8 bases identical to TRBD1. Germline values: CDR1 SEHNR, CDR2 FQNEAQ (reference sequence). CDR3 size: 14 residues. V shed 1 base, J shed 5 bases, and the junction held 4 bases outside the gene matches. Written as DNA, the CDR3 is TGTGCCAGCAGCTTAGTGGCCAGGGGGCACGAGCAGTACTTC. Its translation is CASSLVARGHEQYF.

This chain connects TRBV7-2 to TRBJ2-7; tentatively, D is TRBD1 or TRBD2 (5 bases each). Germline V lookup: CDR1 SGHTA, CDR2 FQGNSA. Trimming cost V 1 base and J 4 bases, with 14 bases left between them. The CDR3 extends over 15 amino acids. The CDR3 spells CASSLGYGGPYEQYF. The CDR3 DNA is TGTGCCAGCAGCTTAGGGTATGGGGGACCTTACGAGCAGTACTTC.

V and J are TRBV6-2 or TRBV6-3 and TRBJ2-7; D remains unclear. This CDR3 comprises 17 residues. V lost 0 bases and J lost 0, with 15 bases in between. Germline V gene sequence: CDR1 MNHEY, CDR2 SVGEGT. CDR3 sequence: CASSYSSAGDSSYEQYF. CDR3 bases: TGTGCCAGCAGTTACTCATCCGCTGGGGATAGCTCCTACGAGCAGTACTTC.

This clonotype was found once. V usage is TRBV4-3 and J usage is TRBJ2-1; 10 positions match TRBD2. The CDR3 is 18 residues long. CDR1 and CDR2 from the germline V gene are LGHNA and YSLEER. J lost 6 bases, V lost 0 bases, and 11 bases had no gene match. The CDR3 nucleotides are TGCGCCAGCAGCCAAGATCTTGGTCTAGCGGGAGTTCTCAATGAGCAGTTCTTC. Translated, it gives CASSQDLGLAGVLNEQFF.

The V call is TRBV12-3 or TRBV12-4, the J call TRBJ1-1, with TRBD1 identical over 9 bases. This CDR3 has 14 residues. The J segment lost 3 bases and the V segment lost 6 bases, leaving 5 bases of the junction unmatched. CDR3 sequence (DNA): TGTGCCAGCAGATTGACAGGGGGGTACACTGAAGCTTTCTTT. Its protein product is CASRLTGGYTEAFF.

This clonotype came up a few times. The chain is built from TRBV20-1 and TRBJ2-7; D is ambiguous. There are 16 residues in the CDR3. CDR1 is DFQATT and CDR2 is SNEGSKA in the germline V gene (reference sequence). V lost 5 bases, J lost 0 bases, and 20 bases lay in between. The CDR3 reads CSASKNSVRSSYEQYF. In DNA form, the CDR3 reads TGCAGTGCTTCCAAGAACTCTGTCAGGAGCTCCTACGAGCAGTACTTC.

The V call is TRBV12-3 or TRBV12-4, the J call TRBJ2-1, with 9 nucleotides matching TRBD2. The V gene end was trimmed by 6 bases and the J gene end by 3 bases; junction bases not matched to a gene: 9. The CDR3 spans 16 residues. As DNA, the CDR3 is TGTGCCAGCAGCCTAAGGACTAGCGCCGACTACAATGAGCAGTTCTTC. This codes for CASSLRTSADYNEQFF.

The gene calls are TRBV20-1 and TRBJ2-3; TRBD2 might be the D (6 bases). Trimming stripped 1 base from V and 0 bases from J, with 14 bases between. CDR3 length: 16 amino acids. In germline, CDR1 is DFQATT, CDR2 SNEGSKA (reference sequence). CDR3 in DNA: TGCAGTGCTAGAGGCCGGGACTGGAGGAGCACAGATACGCAGTATTTT. Protein: CSARGRDWRSTDTQYF.

The gene calls are TRBV5-1 and TRBJ1-2; TRBD1 might be the D (5 bases). CDR3 length: 15 amino acids. Trimming took off 4 bases at V and 2 bases at J, with 15 bases between the two ends. The germline gives CDR1 SGHRS, CDR2 YFSETQ. CDR3 nucleotides: TGCGCCAGCAGCGCTGGACACGTTTTGAACTATGGCTACACCTTC. Protein product: CASSAGHVLNYGYTF.

This chain links TRBV12-3 or TRBV12-4 with TRBJ2-2; 8 bases fit TRBD1. The CDR3 contains 14 residues. V lost 8 bases to trimming and J lost 4 bases; unmatched junction nucleotides: 6. The CDR3 sequence is CASGFGQGTGELFF. The CDR3 coding sequence is TGTGCCAGCGGATTCGGACAGGGCACCGGGGAGCTGTTTTTT.

The chain employs TRBV14 and TRBJ2-1; TRBD2 agrees at 10 bases. The CDR3 spans 17 residues. V shed 0 bases, J shed 5 bases, and the junction held 7 bases outside the gene matches. Germline V gene lookup returns CDR1 SGHDN and CDR2 FVKESK. The CDR3 bases are TGTGCCAGCAGCCAAGACATCAGGACTAGCGGAAACAATGAGCAGTTCTTC. Translation gives CASSQDIRTSGNNEQFF.

There are many counts of this clonotype. The CDR3 region has the DNA TGCGCCAGCAGCTTGGCTTTGGATAACAATGAGCAGTTCTTC. This gives the protein CASSLALDNNEQFF. This chain connects TRBV5-1 to TRBJ2-1, with D unresolved. Trimming cost V 0 bases and J 5 bases, with 9 bases left between them. This CDR3 spans 14 amino acids. In germline, CDR1 is SGHRS, CDR2 YFSETQ.

This chain joins TRBV7-2 and TRBJ1-5; D ambiguous. V lost 4 bases and J lost 5, with 6 bases in between. The CDR3 is 12 residues long. Germline V gives CDR1 SGHTA, CDR2 FQGNSA. In DNA form, the CDR3 reads TGTGCCAGCAGCTCCCTGGATCAGCCCCAGCATTTT. It yields the protein CASSSLDQPQHF.

This clonotype was seen a few times. A junction boundary mismatches the germline segment, possibly from a read error. This chain uses TRBV6-4 with TRBJ2-5, with 8 bases identical to TRBD1. CDR1 and CDR2 (germline): MRHNA, SNTAGT. The length of the CDR3 is 17 residues. This CDR3 reads CASSAPRTGRTQESQYF. CDR3 nucleotide sequence: TGTGCCAGCAGCGCTCCTAGGACAGGGAGGACGCAAGAGAGCCAGTACTTC.